A selection of T cell receptor beta chains follows, all from one sample in a study of T cells in Graves' hyperthyroidism and ophthalmopathy. In TCRdb, the multiplex PCR reads were re-called with MiXCR into one record per CDR3 protein. The repertoire consists of about 560,000 distinct CDR3 sequences, with around 16% occurring once and the leading ten covering less than 9.5%. Sequenced sample: blood. The receptor set was obtained from a woman aged 25 to 39 with Graves' hyperthyroidism. CDR3s include the opening cysteine and the closing phenylalanine or tryptophan. D genes are given only for firm matches. Where a row states a size, it is once, few, many or the class of an expanded clone; other rows omit it.

size: NA; J: TRBJ1-4; V: TRBV7-9; D: NA; CDR3: CASSLGPPGESEKLFF; DNA: TGTGCCAGCAGCTTAGGGCCCCCAGGGGAGAGTGAAAAACTGTTTTTT
size: once; J: TRBJ1-5; V: TRBV28; D: NA; CDR3: CASSSGPGLYSNQPQHF; DNA: TGTGCCAGCAGTTCAGGACCGGGACTTTATAGCAATCAGCCCCAGCATTTT
size: many; J: TRBJ1-2; V: TRBV28; D: TRBD1; CDR3: CASSLPQGARGGYTF; DNA: TGTGCCAGCAGTTTACCCCAGGGGGCGCGGGGTGGCTACACCTTC
size: many; J: TRBJ1-6; V: TRBV2; D: NA; CDR3: CASSRTPRIGNSPLHF; DNA: TGTGCCAGCTCCAGAACGCCGAGGATCGGAAATTCACCCCTCCACTTT
size: many; J: TRBJ2-1; V: TRBV14; D: TRBD1; CDR3: CASSQTGTGAVGEQFF; DNA: TGTGCCAGCAGCCAGACCGGGACAGGGGCGGTTGGTGAGCAGTTCTTC
size: NA; J: TRBJ1-2; V: TRBV29-1; D: NA; CDR3: CSAENPRGAGYGYTF; DNA: TGCAGCGCCGAAAACCCCCGAGGGGCTGGCTATGGCTACACCTTC
size: NA; J: TRBJ2-5; V: TRBV9; D: TRBD2; CDR3: CASSAGLAGETQYF; DNA: TGTGCCAGCAGCGCGGGACTAGCTGGGGAGACCCAGTACTTC
size: many; J: TRBJ2-7; V: TRBV5-1; D: NA; CDR3: CASSSSYEQYF; DNA: TGTGCCAGCAGCTCCTCCTACGAGCAGTACTTC
size: many; J: TRBJ2-3; V: TRBV7-2; D: TRBD2; CDR3: CASSRGLAVQSGTDTQYF; DNA: TGTGCCAGCAGCCGGGGACTAGCGGTCCAGTCGGGCACAGATACGCAGTATTTT
size: many; J: TRBJ1-1; V: TRBV10-3; D: TRBD1; CDR3: CAIRHPGQGEGVAEAFF; DNA: TGTGCCATCAGACACCCGGGACAGGGTGAAGGAGTCGCTGAAGCTTTCTTT
size: NA; J: TRBJ1-6; V: TRBV19; D: NA; CDR3: CASSIETLNSPLHF; DNA: TGTGCCAGTAGTATAGAGACACTTAATTCACCCCTCCACTTT
size: few; J: TRBJ2-3; V: TRBV6-2/TRBV6-3; D: TRBD2; CDR3: CASRPYSGRIEGATDTQYF; DNA: TGTGCCAGCAGGCCCTATAGCGGGAGAATAGAGGGGGCCACAGATACGCAGTATTTT
size: NA; J: TRBJ2-3; V: TRBV19; D: NA; CDR3: CASSLLPSVEDTQYF; DNA: TGTGCCAGTAGTCTCCTCCCCTCCGTCGAAGATACGCAGTATTTT
size: NA; J: TRBJ2-7; V: TRBV3-1; D: TRBD2; CDR3: CASSQGVAGANEQYF; DNA: TGTGCCAGCAGCCAAGGAGTAGCGGGAGCTAATGAGCAGTACTTC
size: many; J: TRBJ2-1; V: TRBV2; D: TRBD1; CDR3: CANRQGRLVEQFF; DNA: TGTGCCAACCGACAGGGGCGGTTAGTTGAGCAGTTCTTC
size: NA; J: TRBJ2-1; V: TRBV4-1; D: TRBD2; CDR3: CASSQDRGEVVGNEQFF; DNA: TGCGCCAGCAGCCAAGATCGGGGGGAGGTGGTAGGGAATGAGCAGTTCTTC
size: NA; J: TRBJ1-1; V: TRBV10-2; D: NA; CDR3: CASSGEPSGANTEAFF; DNA: TGCGCCAGCAGTGGGGAACCCAGCGGTGCAAACACTGAAGCTTTCTTT
size: NA; J: TRBJ2-2; V: TRBV13; D: TRBD1; CDR3: CASSFGTGMYVGELFF; DNA: TGTGCCAGCAGCTTCGGGACAGGGATGTACGTCGGGGAGCTGTTTTTT
size: many; J: TRBJ1-1; V: TRBV28; D: TRBD1; CDR3: CASSPIQGTNTEAFF; DNA: TGTGCCAGCAGTCCGATACAGGGGACGAACACTGAAGCTTTCTTT
size: few; J: TRBJ2-3; V: TRBV6-1; D: NA; CDR3: CASSEASLAGADTQYF; DNA: TGTGCCAGCAGTGAAGCCTCCCTAGCTGGCGCAGATACGCAGTATTTT
size: NA; J: TRBJ2-3; V: TRBV7-9; D: NA; CDR3: CASSVTGPGDTQYF; DNA: TGTGCCAGCAGCGTAACGGGTCCAGGGGATACGCAGTATTTT
size: many; J: TRBJ2-1; V: TRBV7-9; D: NA; CDR3: CASSPRTVVAQFF; DNA: TGTGCCAGCAGCCCAAGAACAGTTGTTGCGCAGTTCTTC
size: many; J: TRBJ2-5; V: TRBV6-5; D: TRBD2; CDR3: CASSYRASGFQETQYF; DNA: TGTGCCAGCAGTTACAGGGCTAGCGGGTTTCAAGAGACCCAGTACTTC
size: many; J: TRBJ1-6; V: TRBV11-2; D: NA; CDR3: CASSSHGALHF; DNA: TGTGCCAGCAGCTCTCACGGGGCCCTCCACTTT
size: NA; J: TRBJ2-3; V: TRBV20-1; D: TRBD2; CDR3: CSAREAEREGGNTQYF; DNA: TGCAGTGCTAGAGAGGCCGAGCGGGAGGGGGGAAATACGCAGTATTTT
size: few; J: TRBJ2-3; V: TRBV29-1; D: NA; CDR3: CSVIGHHSPTDTQYF; DNA: TGCAGCGTTATAGGACACCACTCACCCACAGATACGCAGTATTTT
size: few; J: TRBJ1-4; V: TRBV5-1; D: NA; CDR3: CASRERATNEKLFF; DNA: TGCGCCAGCAGGGAGAGGGCAACTAATGAAAAACTGTTTTTT
size: many; J: TRBJ2-1; V: TRBV20-1; D: TRBD2; CDR3: CSALLRLAGGPSSYNEQFF; DNA: TGCAGTGCCTTACTGAGACTAGCGGGAGGCCCGAGCTCCTACAATGAGCAGTTCTTC
size: NA; J: TRBJ1-4; V: TRBV6-2/TRBV6-3; D: NA; CDR3: CASSYSAGGSATNEKLFF; DNA: TGTGCCAGCAGTTACTCTGCGGGGGGCTCCGCAACTAATGAAAAACTGTTTTTT
size: many; J: TRBJ2-1; V: TRBV7-9; D: NA; CDR3: CASSPRENEQFF; DNA: TGTGCCAGCAGCCCCCGGGAAAATGAGCAGTTCTTC
size: many; J: TRBJ2-3; V: TRBV30; D: NA; CDR3: CAWSPGADTQYF; DNA: TGTGCCTGGAGTCCGGGGGCAGATACGCAGTATTTT
size: many; J: TRBJ2-3; V: TRBV11-1; D: NA; CDR3: CASSAGTWSTDTQYF; DNA: TGTGCCAGCAGCGCCGGGACTTGGAGCACAGATACGCAGTATTTT
size: many; J: TRBJ2-7; V: TRBV6-6; D: NA; CDR3: CASSYSREISYEQYF; DNA: TGTGCCAGCAGTTACTCGAGGGAAATCTCCTACGAGCAGTACTTC
size: few; J: TRBJ2-1; V: TRBV24-1; D: TRBD2; CDR3: CATGLAGHNEQFF; DNA: TGTGCCACAGGACTAGCGGGACACAATGAGCAGTTCTTC
size: many; J: TRBJ2-1; V: TRBV2; D: TRBD2; CDR3: CASSERERGEQFF; DNA: TGTGCCAGCAGTGAACGGGAGCGGGGGGAGCAGTTCTTC
size: many; J: TRBJ2-3; V: TRBV18; D: NA; CDR3: CASSPSPGSRDTQYF; DNA: TGTGCCAGCTCACCCTCTCCTGGGAGTAGAGATACGCAGTATTTT
size: many; J: TRBJ1-1; V: TRBV6-1; D: TRBD1; CDR3: CASSDRTGVNTEAFF; DNA: TGTGCCAGCAGTGATAGGACAGGAGTGAACACTGAAGCTTTCTTT
size: NA; J: TRBJ2-7; V: TRBV6-2/TRBV6-3; D: TRBD2; CDR3: CASSYSSGRAYGQYF; DNA: TGTGCCAGCAGTTACTCTAGCGGGAGGGCCTACGGGCAGTACTTC
size: many; J: TRBJ2-1; V: TRBV12-3/TRBV12-4; D: NA; CDR3: CASSPFGNEQFF; DNA: TGTGCCAGCAGTCCTTTCGGGAATGAGCAGTTCTTC
size: many; J: TRBJ2-1; V: TRBV20-1; D: TRBD2; CDR3: CSARGGTSGRNEQFF; DNA: TGCAGTGCTAGAGGAGGGACTAGCGGGAGGAATGAGCAGTTCTTC
size: few; J: TRBJ1-6; V: TRBV10-2; D: NA; CDR3: CASSERTGLNSPLHF; DNA: TGCGCCAGCAGTGAGCGAACAGGACTTAATTCACCCCTCCACTTT
size: many; J: TRBJ2-7; V: TRBV12-3/TRBV12-4; D: TRBD1; CDR3: CASSLRTGDGAYEQYF; DNA: TGTGCCAGCAGCCTAAGGACAGGGGACGGCGCCTACGAGCAGTACTTC
size: few; J: TRBJ2-7; V: TRBV6-1; D: TRBD1; CDR3: CASNGQEAHEQYF; DNA: TGTGCCAGCAATGGACAGGAGGCCCACGAGCAGTACTTC
size: many; J: TRBJ2-7; V: TRBV28; D: NA; CDR3: CASSNSGTQYEQYF; DNA: TGTGCCAGCAGCAATTCCGGGACACAATACGAGCAGTACTTC
size: NA; J: TRBJ2-1; V: TRBV20-1; D: TRBD2; CDR3: CSARDPSGSNEQFF; DNA: TGCAGTGCTAGAGACCCTAGCGGGAGTAATGAGCAGTTCTTC
size: NA; J: TRBJ1-1; V: TRBV5-4; D: NA; CDR3: CASSLASPMNTEAFF; DNA: TGTGCCAGCAGCTTGGCTTCACCTATGAACACTGAAGCTTTCTTT
size: NA; J: TRBJ2-1; V: TRBV7-7; D: TRBD1; CDR3: CASSEGTGLYNEQFF; DNA: TGTGCTAGCAGCGAAGGGACAGGGCTCTACAATGAGCAGTTCTTC
size: few; J: TRBJ2-7; V: TRBV9; D: NA; CDR3: CASSPGHTQTYEQYF; DNA: TGTGCCAGCAGCCCGGGACACACGCAGACCTACGAGCAGTACTTC
size: many; J: TRBJ2-7; V: TRBV28; D: NA; CDR3: CASSSTPGSYEQYF; DNA: TGTGCCAGCAGTTCGACCCCAGGGTCCTACGAGCAGTACTTC
size: NA; J: TRBJ2-1; V: TRBV30; D: TRBD2; CDR3: CAWASGAAPAEQFF; DNA: TGTGCCTGGGCTAGCGGGGCGGCCCCAGCTGAGCAGTTCTTC
size: few; J: TRBJ1-2; V: TRBV4-1; D: NA; CDR3: CASSQRDTDYGYTF; DNA: TGCGCCAGCAGCCAAAGGGACACAGACTATGGCTACACCTTC
size: many; J: TRBJ1-2; V: TRBV28; D: TRBD1; CDR3: CASSRTDRVYGYTF; DNA: TGTGCCAGCAGCCGGACCGACAGGGTCTATGGCTACACCTTC
size: many; J: TRBJ1-3; V: TRBV18; D: NA; CDR3: CASSPLGRTGNTIYF; DNA: TGTGCCAGCTCACCACTTGGTCGGACGGGAAACACCATATATTTT